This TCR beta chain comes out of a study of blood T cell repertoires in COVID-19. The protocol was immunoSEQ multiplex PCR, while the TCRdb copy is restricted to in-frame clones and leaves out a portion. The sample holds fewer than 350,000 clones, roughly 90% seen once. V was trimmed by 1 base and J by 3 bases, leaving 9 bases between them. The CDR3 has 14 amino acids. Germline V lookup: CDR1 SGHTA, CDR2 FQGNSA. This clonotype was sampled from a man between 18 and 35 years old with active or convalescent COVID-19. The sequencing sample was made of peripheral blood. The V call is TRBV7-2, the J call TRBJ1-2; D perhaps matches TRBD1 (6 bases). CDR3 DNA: TGTGCCAGCAGCTTAGAACAGGGTTACTATGGCTACACCTTC. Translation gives CASSLEQGYYGYTF.